A selection of T cell receptor beta chains follows, all from one sample in a study of OX40 agonist ivuxolimab in advanced cancers. Here immunoSEQ multiplex PCR was the method, and the copy in TCRdb shows in-frame clones only, minus some. The sample shows some 97,000 clones, 90% of them seen only once. Source: CD4+ or CD8+ T cells sorted from blood, taken in a trial of the OX40 agonist ivuxolimab. The receptors shown here come from an adult with an advanced solid tumor such as melanoma, head and neck, liver or kidney cancer. The CDR3 runs from the conserved cysteine through the conserved F or W. The D gene is left open where the match is weak. Size is omitted from some rows. Given values are once, few, many or a class for expanded clones.

TRBV2	.	.	TRBJ1-5	TGTGCCAGCACCAAGGGGGGGCATAGCAATCAGCCCCAGCATTTT	CASTKGGHSNQPQHF
TRBV6-6	.	.	TRBJ2-2	TGTGCCAGCAGTTATGTTCGGTCCGGGGAGCTGTTTTTT	CASSYVRSGELFF
TRBV28	TRBD1	.	TRBJ1-2	TGTGCCAGCAGTTTCCAGGGGGTGGGCTACACCTTC	CASSFQGVGYTF
TRBV5-6	TRBD2	.	TRBJ2-3	TGTGCCAGCAGCCCAGAGTATCTAGCGGGAGCAGGTACGCAGTATTTT	CASSPEYLAGAGTQYF
TRBV5-4	TRBD2	.	TRBJ2-1	TGTGCCAGCAGCCCGACTAGCGGGAGGACCAATGAGCAGTTCTTC	CASSPTSGRTNEQFF
TRBV7-9	TRBD1	once	TRBJ2-5	TGTGCCAGCAGCTTAAGTACAGGGGGTGAGACCCAGTACTTC	CASSLSTGGETQYF
TRBV2	.	.	TRBJ2-3	TGTGCCAGCGGAGGGGACTCCCCGGCTACGCAGTATTTT	CASGGDSPATQYF
TRBV28	TRBD2	.	TRBJ2-7	TGTGCCAGCAGCAAACCGGGACTACCACCCTACGAGCAGTACTTC	CASSKPGLPPYEQYF
TRBV28	.	.	TRBJ1-5	TGTGCCAGCAGTTACAAGCCGGGGGGACAAGTTCATTTT	CASSYKPGGQVHF
TRBV5-1	TRBD2	once	TRBJ2-7	TGCGCCAGCAGCTTCCGCCTAGCGGCTAGCTCCTACGAGCAGTACTTC	CASSFRLAASSYEQYF
TRBV9	TRBD1	.	TRBJ2-2	TGTGCCAGCAGCGTGGACAGGGCGGGCTTTCTCGGGGAGCTGTTTTTT	CASSVDRAGFLGELFF
TRBV28	TRBD2	.	TRBJ2-1	TGTGCCAGCAGTTTATCCACGTCTAGCGGGAGGAACAATGAGCAGTTCTTC	CASSLSTSSGRNNEQFF
TRBV19	.	.	TRBJ1-1	TGTGCCAGTACCCTGGGGGGGCGCAACACTGAAGCTTTCTTT	CASTLGGRNTEAFF
TRBV11-2	.	.	TRBJ2-3	TGTGCCAGCAGCTTAGACCCGTCCCCCAGAGATACGCAGTATTTT	CASSLDPSPRDTQYF
TRBV7-8	.	.	TRBJ2-5	TGTGCCAGCAGCCCCGGTGGGAGCGGACAAGAGACCCAGTACTTC	CASSPGGSGQETQYF
TRBV5-1	.	once	TRBJ2-7	TGCGCCAGCAGCTTGGATCTCTACGAGCAGTACTTC	CASSLDLYEQYF
TRBV5-6	TRBD1	few	TRBJ1-4	TGTGCCAGCAGCTTGGTCGTGACAGGGGGCGAACTGTTTTTT	CASSLVVTGGELFF
TRBV4-3	.	.	TRBJ2-3	TGCGCCAGCAGCCAAGCCCCAGGTGGACGCACAGATACGCAGTATTTT	CASSQAPGGRTDTQYF
TRBV6-1	TRBD2	.	TRBJ2-3	TGTGCCAGCAATGAAGGCCCACTAGCGACTAGCACAGATACGCAGTATTTT	CASNEGPLATSTDTQYF
TRBV23-1	TRBD2	.	TRBJ2-7	TGCGCCAGCAGTCTCTTCGCGGGAGTATACGAGCAGTACTTC	CASSLFAGVYEQYF
TRBV19	.	few	TRBJ1-5	TGTGCCAGTAGTATTCTGAGGAATCAGCCCCAGCATTTT	CASSILRNQPQHF
TRBV7-2	TRBD1	.	TRBJ2-5	TGTGCCAGCAGCTCCTATGGGACAGGGGGCCGGGAGACCCAGTACTTC	CASSSYGTGGRETQYF
TRBV4-3	TRBD1	.	TRBJ1-1	TGCGCCAGCAGCCAAGATCAATGGCAGGGGGGCACTGAAGCTTTCTTT	CASSQDQWQGGTEAFF
TRBV4-2	TRBD2	.	TRBJ2-6	TGTGCCAGCAGCCAAACACCGGGACTAGGGACTGGGGCCAACGTCCTGACTTTC	CASSQTPGLGTGANVLTF
TRBV4-3	.	.	TRBJ2-4	TGCGCCAGCAGCCAAGATCGTGGGCACTTC	CASSQDRGHF
TRBV10-1	.	.	TRBJ2-7	TGCGCCAGCAGTGAGTCTAGCGGGACAGAATGCTACGAGCAGTACTTC	CASSESSGTECYEQYF
TRBV11-2	TRBD1	.	TRBJ2-4	TGTGCCAGCAGCTTAGATAGGACAGGGCTGAGGTCCAAAAACATTCAGTACTTC	CASSLDRTGLRSKNIQYF